The source of this TCR beta chain is a study of control samples from healthy donors and cancer patients. The assay was immunoSEQ multiplex PCR, and TCRdb's table has in-frame clones only and misses some. The table lists roughly 74,000 clones, around 94% of them singletons, with 4.8% in the top ten. Germline lookup yields CDR1 PRHDT and CDR2 FYEKMQ (reference sequence). Trimming left V 2 bases short and J 6 bases short, with 11 bases between. The CDR3 is made up of 14 amino acids. V is TRBV13 and J is TRBJ2-4; a possible D gene is TRBD1 (5 bases). This clonotype was obtained from a woman under 30 in good health. The sample comprised blood. The CDR3 DNA is TGTGCCAGCAGCTTAAGTGACAGTTCAAACATTCAGTACTTC. Translation gives CASSLSDSSNIQYF.